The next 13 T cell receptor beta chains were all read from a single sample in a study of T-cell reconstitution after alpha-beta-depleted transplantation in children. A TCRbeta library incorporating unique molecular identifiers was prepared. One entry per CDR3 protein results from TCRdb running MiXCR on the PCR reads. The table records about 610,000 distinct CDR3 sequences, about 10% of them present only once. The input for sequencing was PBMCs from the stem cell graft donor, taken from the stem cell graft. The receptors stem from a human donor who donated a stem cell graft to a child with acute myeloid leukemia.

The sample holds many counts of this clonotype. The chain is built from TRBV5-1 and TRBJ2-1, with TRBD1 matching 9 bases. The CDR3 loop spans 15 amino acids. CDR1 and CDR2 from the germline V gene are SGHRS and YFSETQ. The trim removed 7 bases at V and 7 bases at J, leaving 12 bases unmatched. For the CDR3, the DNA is TGCGCCAGCCAGGCCGGTGGGACAGGGAGTAATGAGCAGTTCTTC. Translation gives CASQAGGTGSNEQFF.

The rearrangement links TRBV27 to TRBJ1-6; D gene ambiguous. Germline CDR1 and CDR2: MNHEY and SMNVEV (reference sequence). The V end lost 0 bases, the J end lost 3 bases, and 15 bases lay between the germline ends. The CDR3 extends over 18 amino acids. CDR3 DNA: TGTGCCAGCAGTTTATCTTCCGGGGATACCTACTATAATTCACCCCTCCACTTT. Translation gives CASSLSSGDTYYNSPLHF.

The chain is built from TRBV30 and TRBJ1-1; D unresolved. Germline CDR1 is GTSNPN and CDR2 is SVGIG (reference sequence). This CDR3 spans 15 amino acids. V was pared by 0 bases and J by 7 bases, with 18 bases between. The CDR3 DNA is TGTGCCTGGAGTGTCCCCCGGGTGCCATCCAATGAAGCTTTCTTT. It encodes CAWSVPRVPSNEAFF.

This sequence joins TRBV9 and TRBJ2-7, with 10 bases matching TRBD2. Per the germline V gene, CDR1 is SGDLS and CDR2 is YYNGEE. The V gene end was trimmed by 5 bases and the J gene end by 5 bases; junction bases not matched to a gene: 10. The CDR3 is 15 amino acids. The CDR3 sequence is CASSDAGLAGDEQYF. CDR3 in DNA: TGTGCCAGCAGTGACGCGGGGCTAGCGGGAGACGAGCAGTACTTC.

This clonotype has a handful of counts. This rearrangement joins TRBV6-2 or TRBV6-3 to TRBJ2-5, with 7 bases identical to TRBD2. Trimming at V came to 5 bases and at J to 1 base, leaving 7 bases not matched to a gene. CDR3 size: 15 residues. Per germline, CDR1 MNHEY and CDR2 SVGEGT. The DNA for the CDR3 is TGTGCCAGCAGTAAAGGGAGGGACCTCCAAGAGACCCAGTACTTC. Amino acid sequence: CASSKGRDLQETQYF.

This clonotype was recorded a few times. Written as DNA, the CDR3 is TGTGCCAGCAGCGCTCTCGGAGTTGAGCAGTTCTTC. It yields the protein CASSALGVEQFF. The chain couples TRBV9 to TRBJ2-1, with D uncertain. V shed 3 bases and J shed 9 bases, with 10 bases lying between them. CDR3 size: 12 residues. Germline lookup yields CDR1 SGDLS and CDR2 YYNGEE.

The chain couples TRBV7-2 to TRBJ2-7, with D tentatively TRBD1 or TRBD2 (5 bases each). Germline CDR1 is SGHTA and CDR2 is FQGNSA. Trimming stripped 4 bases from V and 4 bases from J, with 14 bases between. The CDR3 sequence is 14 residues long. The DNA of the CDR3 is TGTGCCAGCAGCTGGGGGTCAGGGTCGTACGAGCAGTACTTC. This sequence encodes CASSWGSGSYEQYF.

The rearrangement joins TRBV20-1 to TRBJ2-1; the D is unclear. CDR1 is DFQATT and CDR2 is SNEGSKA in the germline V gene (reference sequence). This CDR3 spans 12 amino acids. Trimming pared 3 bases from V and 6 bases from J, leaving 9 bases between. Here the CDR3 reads CSASRSSNEQFF. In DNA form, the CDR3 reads TGCAGTGCTAGTCGGAGTTCCAATGAGCAGTTCTTC.

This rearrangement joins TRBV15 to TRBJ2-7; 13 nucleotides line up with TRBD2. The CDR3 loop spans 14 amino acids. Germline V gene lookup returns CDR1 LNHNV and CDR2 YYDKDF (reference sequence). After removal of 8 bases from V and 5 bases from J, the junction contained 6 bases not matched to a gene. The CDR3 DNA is TGTGCCACCCAACCGGGACTAGCGGGACACGAGCAGTACTTC. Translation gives CATQPGLAGHEQYF.

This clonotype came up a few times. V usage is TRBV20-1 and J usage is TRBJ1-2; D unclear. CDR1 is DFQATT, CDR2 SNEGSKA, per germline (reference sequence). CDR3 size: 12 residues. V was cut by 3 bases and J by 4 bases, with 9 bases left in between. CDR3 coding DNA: TGCAGTGCTAGTGGCGGGGTCTATGGCTACACCTTC. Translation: CSASGGVYGYTF.

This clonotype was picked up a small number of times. The CDR3 DNA sequence: TGTGCCAGCAGCTTAGCAGGGCGGGTCTACGAGCAGTACTTC. The encoded protein is CASSLAGRVYEQYF. V gene TRBV7-2 combines with J gene TRBJ2-7; a possible D gene is TRBD2 (5 bases). Per germline, CDR1 SGHTA and CDR2 FQGNSA. This CDR3 has 14 residues. With 0 bases removed from V and 3 bases from J, the gap between germline ends came to 9 bases. Filled out from reference TRBV7-2 and TRBJ2-7, the complete variable domain reads GAGVSQSPSNKVTEKGKDVELRCDPISGHTALYWYRQSLGQGLEFLIYFQGNSAPDKSGLPSDRFSAERTGGSVSTLTIQRTQQEDSAVYLCASSLAGRVYEQYFGPGTRLTVT.

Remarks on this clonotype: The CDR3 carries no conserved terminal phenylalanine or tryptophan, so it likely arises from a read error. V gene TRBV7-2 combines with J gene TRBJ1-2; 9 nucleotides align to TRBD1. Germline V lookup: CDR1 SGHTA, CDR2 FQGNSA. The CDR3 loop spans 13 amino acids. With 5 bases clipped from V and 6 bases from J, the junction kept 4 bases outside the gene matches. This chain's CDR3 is CASSVRDRDGYTY. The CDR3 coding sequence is TGTGCCAGCAGCGTTCGGGACAGGGATGGCTACACCTAC.

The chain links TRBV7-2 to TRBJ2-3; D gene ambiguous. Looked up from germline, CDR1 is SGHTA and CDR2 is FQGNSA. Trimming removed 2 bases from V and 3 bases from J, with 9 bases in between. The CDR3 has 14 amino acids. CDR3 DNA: TGTGCCAGCAGCTTACAACGTGGGACAGATACGCAGTATTTT. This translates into CASSLQRGTDTQYF.